What follows are 24 T cell receptor beta chains derived from one specimen sequenced in a study of T cell responses to AZD1222 COVID-19 vaccine. Data came from immunoSEQ multiplex PCR; TCRdb stores just in-frame clones and leaves some out. Of 130,000 or so clones in the sample, 90% to 95% were seen once. The material was peripheral blood, obtained on day 0 of AZD1222 vaccination. Receptor source: an adult in good health.

The chain recombines TRBV27 with TRBJ1-2; weak D call: TRBD1 (5 bases). The CDR3 sequence is 14 residues long. V gave up 2 bases and J gave up 3 bases, with 10 bases separating them. Germline CDR1 MNHEY, CDR2 SMNVEV (reference sequence). CDR3 DNA: TGTGCCAGCAGTTTAGGGATAGGGGACTATGGCTACACCTTC. Amino acids: CASSLGIGDYGYTF.

The chain joins TRBV30 to TRBJ2-2; the D gene could be TRBD1 or TRBD2 (6 bases each). V shed 3 bases and J shed 3 bases, with 14 bases lying between them. The germline V gene encodes CDR1 GTSNPN and CDR2 SVGIG (reference sequence). CDR3 length equals 15 residues. The DNA of the CDR3 is TGTGCCTGGAGGGGGGCAGGGGAGGACACCGGGGAGCTGTTTTTT. As protein: CAWRGAGEDTGELFF.

The gene calls are TRBV28 and TRBJ2-5; D is uncertain. With 4 bases removed from V and 11 bases from J, the gap between germline ends came to 11 bases. The CDR3 is made up of 11 amino acids. Germline V lookup: CDR1 MDHEN, CDR2 SYDVKM. CDR3 residues: CASSSTQLQYF. The CDR3 DNA is TGTGCCAGCAGTTCGACCCAGCTACAGTACTTC.

The J gene is TRBJ2-1, the V gene TRBV28; 10 bases match TRBD2. Germline V gene sequence: CDR1 MDHEN, CDR2 SYDVKM. The junction had 8 bases not matched to a gene; V was cut back by 6 bases and J by 6 bases. The CDR3 is 15 residues long. The CDR3 spells CASRYPSGRLNEQFF. The CDR3 DNA sequence: TGTGCCAGCAGATACCCTAGCGGGAGACTCAATGAGCAGTTCTTC. Looking up the rest from reference TRBV28 and TRBJ2-1 gives the full variable domain: DVKVTQSSRYLVKRTGEKVFLECVQDMDHENMFWYRQDPGLGLRLIYFSYDVKMKEKGDIPEGYSVSREKKERFSLILESASTNQTSMYLCASRYPSGRLNEQFFGPGTRLTVL.

This chain uses TRBV10-3 with TRBJ2-5; D might be TRBD2 (6 bases). Deletions cut 6 bases from V and 4 bases from J, with 12 bases between. CDR3 size: 13 residues. CDR1 and CDR2 (germline): ENHRY, SYGVKD. The CDR3 here is CAIRPGAGETQYF. The CDR3 DNA reads TGTGCCATCAGACCGGGAGCAGGAGAGACCCAGTACTTC.

The genes are TRBV11-3 and TRBJ1-2; possibly TRBD1 for D (6 bases). Germline V lookup: CDR1 SGHNT, CDR2 YENEEA. The CDR3 length is 16 residues. V lost 4 bases to trimming and J lost 0 bases, with 15 bases between them. The CDR3 coding sequence is TGTGCCAGCAGCTCCTGGAAGGGGGTTGCTAACTATGGCTACACCTTC. The encoded protein is CASSSWKGVANYGYTF.

This chain joins TRBV14 and TRBJ2-1, with unresolved D. The CDR3 is 12 residues long. Looked up from germline, CDR1 is SGHDN and CDR2 is FVKESK. Between the trimmed V and J ends, which lost 5 bases and 8 bases, there was a span of 10 bases. The CDR3 DNA follows: TGTGCCAGCAGCGGCAGTGGGGATGAGCAGTTCTTC. It yields the protein CASSGSGDEQFF.

This clone was detected only once. The chain combines TRBV30 with TRBJ1-2, with D unresolved. This CDR3 is 12 amino acids long. With 3 bases removed from V and 4 bases from J, the gap between germline ends came to 9 bases. Per the germline V gene, CDR1 is GTSNPN and CDR2 is SVGIG (reference sequence). In nucleotides, the CDR3 is TGTGCCTGGAGCACCGTCGCCTATGGCTACACCTTC. This codes for CAWSTVAYGYTF.

Written as DNA, the CDR3 is TGTGCCTGGAGGGGACAGGAGCATCAGCCCCAGCATTTT. Its translation is CAWRGQEHQPQHF. The gene calls are TRBV30 and TRBJ1-5, with 8 bases fitting TRBD1. Trimming removed 3 bases from V and 5 bases from J; junction bases left unmatched: 3. CDR1 is GTSNPN, CDR2 SVGIG, per germline (reference sequence). The CDR3 length is 13 residues.

This chain uses TRBV7-8 with TRBJ2-7; D unclear. Trimming cost V 5 bases and J 0 bases, with 5 bases left between them. The germline gives CDR1 SGHVS, CDR2 FQNEAQ. This CDR3 has 12 amino acids. The CDR3 DNA reads as TGTGCCAGCAGCCCCATCTCCTACGAGCAGTACTTC. This sequence encodes CASSPISYEQYF. Drawing the rest from reference TRBV7-8 and TRBJ2-7, the complete variable domain is GAGVSQSPRYKVAKRGQDVALRCDPISGHVSLFWYQQALGQGPEFLTYFQNEAQLDKSGLPSDRFFAERPEGSVSTLKIQRTQQEDSAVYLCASSPISYEQYFGPGTRLTVT.

This sequence joins TRBV19 and TRBJ2-7; tentatively, D is TRBD1 (6 bases). Trimming cost V 5 bases and J 2 bases, with 16 bases left between them. The germline V gene has CDR1 LNHDA and CDR2 SQIVND (reference sequence). CDR3 size: 15 residues. The CDR3 reads CASSASGAGPYEQYF. The CDR3 DNA reads as TGTGCCAGTAGTGCGTCAGGGGCCGGACCCTACGAGCAGTACTTC.

This chain uses TRBV15 with TRBJ2-5; D is tentatively TRBD1 or TRBD2 (5 bases each). Per the germline V gene, CDR1 is LNHNV and CDR2 is YYDKDF (reference sequence). The CDR3 runs to 14 residues. Trimming left V 4 bases short and J 5 bases short, with 14 bases between. DNA for the CDR3: TGTGCCACCAGCAACCCGGGACGCCAGGAGACCCAGTACTTC. Encoded protein: CATSNPGRQETQYF.

CDR3 in amino acids: CASSQDMTIYTEAFF. CDR3 bases: TGTGCCAGCAGCCAAGATATGACGATTTACACTGAAGCTTTCTTT. This chain uses TRBV3-1 (or the pseudogene TRBV3-2) with TRBJ1-1; D is unresolved. The CDR3 extends over 15 amino acids. The germline CDR1 and CDR2 sequences are LGHDT and YNNKEL (reference sequence). Deletions cut 0 bases from V and 3 bases from J, with 11 bases between.

This chain connects TRBV29-1 to TRBJ1-3; no firm D call. The ends were cut back, 5 bases at V and 8 bases at J, with 10 bases in the middle. CDR3 size: 11 residues. Germline-derived CDR1 and CDR2 are SQVTM and ANQGSEA. In nucleotides, the CDR3 is TGCAGCGTTATGCGGCTGGACACCATATATTTT. It encodes CSVMRLDTIYF.

The chain carries TRBV11-1 and TRBJ2-7; possibly TRBD1 for D (6 bases). Trimming shortened V by 5 bases and J by 4 bases, and 12 bases separated the two germline ends. From germline, CDR1 is SGHAT and CDR2 FQDESV (reference sequence). The CDR3 is made up of 13 amino acids. This CDR3 reads CASSLEGEYEQYF. CDR3 nucleotides: TGTGCCAGCAGCCTCGAGGGGGAGTACGAGCAGTACTTC. Variable domain in full (rest from reference TRBV11-1 and TRBJ2-7): EAEVAQSPRYKITEKSQAVAFWCDPISGHATLYWYRQILGQGPELLVQFQDESVVDDSQLPKDRFSAERLKGVDSTLKIQPAELGDSAMYLCASSLEGEYEQYFGPGTRLTVT.

The chain joins TRBV20-1 to TRBJ2-1; no reliable D call. V lost 3 bases, J lost 4 bases, and 10 bases lay in between. The length of the CDR3 is 13 residues. Germline V gene data show CDR1 as DFQATT and CDR2 as SNEGSKA (reference sequence). CDR3 sequence: CSASKQTYNEQFF. The CDR3 region has the DNA TGCAGTGCTAGTAAACAGACATACAATGAGCAGTTCTTC.

With regard to this clone: At one boundary the junction diverges from the germline segment, which might be a read error. The rearrangement links TRBV5-1 to TRBJ1-4; unclear D gene. Germline V gives CDR1 SGHRS, CDR2 YFSETQ. CDR3 length equals 15 residues. Written as DNA, the CDR3 is TGCGCCAGCAGCTTGCTGGCAGGTCCTAACGAAAAACTGTTTTTT. Translating gives CASSLLAGPNEKLFF.

This clone was seen a handful of times. The rearrangement uses TRBV18 and TRBJ1-1; 8 bases fit TRBD1. J lost 2 bases, V lost 3 bases, and 2 bases had no gene match. The germline gives CDR1 KGHSH, CDR2 LQKENI. This CDR3 is built from 14 residues. CDR3 in DNA: TGTGCCAGCTCACCCGGACAGGGAAACACTGAAGCTTTCTTT. This gives the protein CASSPGQGNTEAFF.

This chain uses TRBV5-1 with TRBJ1-4; 9 nucleotides line up with TRBD1. From germline, CDR1 is SGHRS and CDR2 YFSETQ. The CDR3 has 15 amino acids. After removal of 3 bases from V and 5 bases from J, the junction contained 5 bases not matched to a gene. CDR3: CASSWRDRDNEKLFF. For the CDR3, the DNA is TGCGCCAGCAGCTGGAGGGACAGGGACAATGAAAAACTGTTTTTT. Looking up the rest from reference TRBV5-1 and TRBJ1-4 gives the full variable domain: KAGVTQTPRYLIKTRGQQVTLSCSPISGHRSVSWYQQTPGQGLQFLFEYFSETQRNKGNFPGRFSGRQFSNSRSEMNVSTLELGDSALYLCASSWRDRDNEKLFFGSGTQLSVL.

The gene calls are TRBV7-9 and TRBJ1-1; a possible D gene is TRBD1 (6 bases). The germline V and J ends were trimmed by 3 bases and 1 base, with 9 bases remaining between them. Germline CDR1 and CDR2: SEHNR and FQNEAQ (reference sequence). The CDR3 spans 14 residues. CDR3: CASSLTGRNTEAFF. CDR3 bases: TGTGCCAGCAGCTTGACAGGACGGAACACTGAAGCTTTCTTT.

The V gene is TRBV5-6, the J gene TRBJ1-3; TRBD1 agrees at 7 bases. From germline, CDR1 is SGHDT and CDR2 YYEEEE. V shed 2 bases and J 7 bases; nucleotides not matched to a gene: 6. The CDR3 is 14 amino acids. CDR3 protein: CASSLGGGANTIYF. CDR3 nucleotides: TGTGCCAGCAGCTTAGGAGGGGGCGCCAACACCATATATTTT. The entire variable domain, with the rest obtained from reference TRBV5-6 and TRBJ1-3, is as follows: DAGVTQSPTHLIKTRGQQVTLRCSPKSGHDTVSWYQQALGQGPQFIFQYYEEEERQRGNFPDRFSGHQFPNYSSELNVNALLLGDSALYLCASSLGGGANTIYFGEGSWLTVV.

The CDR3: CASSLTTGVAGTEAFF. The CDR3 nucleotides are TGTGCCAGCAGCCTTACGACCGGTGTAGCTGGCACTGAAGCTTTCTTT. J is TRBJ1-1 and V is TRBV14; D is unresolved. The CDR3 has 16 residues. The V end was cut by 4 bases, the J end by 4 bases, with 19 bases between. Germline CDR1 reads SGHDN; CDR2 reads FVKESK. Full variable domain (missing parts from reference TRBV14 and TRBJ1-1): EAGVTQFPSHSVIEKGQTVTLRCDPISGHDNLYWYRRVMGKEIKFLLHFVKESKQDESGMPNNRFLAERTGGTYSTLKVQPAELEDSGVYFCASSLTTGVAGTEAFFGQGTRLTVV.

This rearrangement joins TRBV4-3 to TRBJ2-1; a possible D gene is TRBD1 (5 bases). Trimming stripped 4 bases from V and 3 bases from J, with 16 bases between. This CDR3 comprises 16 residues. The germline V gene has CDR1 LGHNA and CDR2 YSLEER. The CDR3 DNA reads as TGCGCCAGCAGCCCGAATCCTGGACACTTCTACAATGAGCAGTTCTTC. It specifies CASSPNPGHFYNEQFF.

This rearrangement joins TRBV7-7 to TRBJ2-7, with TRBD1 matching 10 bases. Germline V CDR1 and CDR2: SSHAT, FNYEAQ (reference sequence). The CDR3 spans 14 residues. The V gene end was trimmed by 5 bases and the J gene end by 6 bases; junction bases not matched to a gene: 7. CDR3 coding DNA: TGTGCCAGCAGCCCCTCCGGGACAGGGGCCGAGCAGTACTTC. This gives the protein CASSPSGTGAEQYF.